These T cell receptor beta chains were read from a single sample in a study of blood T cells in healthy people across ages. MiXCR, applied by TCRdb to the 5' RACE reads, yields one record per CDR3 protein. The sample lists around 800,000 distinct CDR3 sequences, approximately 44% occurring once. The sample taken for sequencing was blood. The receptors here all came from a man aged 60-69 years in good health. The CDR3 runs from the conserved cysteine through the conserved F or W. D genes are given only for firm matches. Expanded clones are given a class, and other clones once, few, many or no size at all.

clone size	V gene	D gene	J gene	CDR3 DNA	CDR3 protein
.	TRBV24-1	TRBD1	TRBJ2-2	TGTGCCACCAGTGATCCTCCAAGACAGGGGAAGACCACCGGGGAGCTGTTTTTT	CATSDPPRQGKTTGELFF
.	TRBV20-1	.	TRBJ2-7	TGCAGTGCTAGAGTTGGTGAGACCTACGAGCAGTACTTC	CSARVGETYEQYF
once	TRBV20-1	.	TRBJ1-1	TGCAGTGCTCCCGATCGGTACGCGAACACTAAAGCTTTCTTT	CSAPDRYANTKAFF
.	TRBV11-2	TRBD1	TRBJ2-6	TGTGCCAGCAGCTTAGATCAACAGGGGGCGGTCTCTGGGGCCAACGTCCTGACTTTC	CASSLDQQGAVSGANVLTF
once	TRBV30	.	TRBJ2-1	TGTGCCTGGAGTGTAAAGATTTACAATGAGCAGTTCTTC	CAWSVKIYNEQFF
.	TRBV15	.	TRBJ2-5	TGTGCCACCAGCAGACCTGGCGGGGAAGAGACCCAGTACTTC	CATSRPGGEETQYF
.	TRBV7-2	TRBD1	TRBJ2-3	TGTGCCAGCAGCTTTACGGGACAGGGGGCGCAAGGTACGCAGTATTTT	CASSFTGQGAQGTQYF
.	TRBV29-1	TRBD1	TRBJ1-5	TGCAGCGCTACCGGGACAGGTGCGAATCAGCCCCAGCATTTT	CSATGTGANQPQHF
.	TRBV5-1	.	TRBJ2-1	TGCGCCAGCAGCTTGGGAGGTAGCGCGTCCTACAATGAGCAGTTCTTC	CASSLGGSASYNEQFF
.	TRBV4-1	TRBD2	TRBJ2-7	TGCGCCAGCAGCCAAGAGGCTAGCGGGGACTACAATGAGCAGTACTTC	CASSQEASGDYNEQYF
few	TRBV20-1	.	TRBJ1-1	TGCAGCGTGGGGGGTAACACTGAAGCTTTCTTT	CSVGGNTEAFF
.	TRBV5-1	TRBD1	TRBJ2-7	TGCGCCAGCAGCTTGTTCGCAGGGGGCACCTACGAGCAGTACTTC	CASSLFAGGTYEQYF
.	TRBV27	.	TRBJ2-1	TGTGCCAGCAGTTTATCACGAGTGGCAGGATCCTACGAGCAGTTCTTC	CASSLSRVAGSYEQFF
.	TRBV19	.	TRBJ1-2	TGTGCCATAACAGGGTTTGGGGGCTACACCTTC	CAITGFGGYTF
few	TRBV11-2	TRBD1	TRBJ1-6	TGTGCCAGCAGCTCCGGGACAGGGGTCTCACCCCTCCACTTT	CASSSGTGVSPLHF
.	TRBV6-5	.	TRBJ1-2	TGTGCCAGCAGTTACTCCGACACCAACTATGGCTACACCTTC	CASSYSDTNYGYTF